The 5 T cell receptor beta chains below were found in one sample sequenced in a study of CD8+CD57+ T cells in acquired aplastic anemia. Patients included in sequencing had previously demonstrated CD8+CD57+ cell expansion by flow cytometry. Profiling that covered TCR beta VDJ and CDR3 relied on genomic DNA as its template. MiXCR was run by TCRdb on the reads, yielding one entry per CDR3 protein. The data contain roughly 200,000 distinct CDR3 sequences, roughly 63% of them singletons. The specimen sequenced was sorted CD4+, CD8+, or CD8+CD57+ T cells (not recorded which) from PBMCs. Every receptor here comes from a human donor with aplastic anemia.

This chain uses TRBV19 with TRBJ1-2; weak D call: TRBD1 (5 bases). Trimming took off 3 bases at V and 4 bases at J, with 15 bases between the two ends. The germline gives CDR1 LNHDA, CDR2 SQIVND (reference sequence). This CDR3 contains 15 residues. CDR3: CASSIPGRMIYGYTF. The CDR3 DNA sequence: TGTGCCAGTAGTATTCCGGGACGGATGATCTATGGCTACACCTTC. Drawing the rest from reference TRBV19 and TRBJ1-2, the complete variable domain is DGGITQSPKYLFRKEGQNVTLSCEQNLNHDAMYWYRQDPGQGLRLIYYSQIVNDFQKGDIAEGYSVSREKKESFPLTVTSAQKNPTAFYLCASSIPGRMIYGYTFGSGTRLTVV.

The rearrangement joins TRBV12-3 or TRBV12-4 to TRBJ2-2; the D is unclear. V was pared by 6 bases and J by 6 bases, with 11 bases between. The CDR3 is 13 amino acids. This CDR3 reads CASSVFSPGELFF. In nucleotides, the CDR3 is TGTGCCAGCAGCGTCTTCTCGCCCGGGGAGCTGTTTTTT.

The J gene is TRBJ2-3, the V gene TRBV24-1; D call uncertain. The CDR3 runs 13 residues. Deletions cut 0 bases from V and 2 bases from J, with 2 bases between. The germline CDR1 and CDR2 sequences are KGHDR and SFDVKD. The CDR3 DNA reads as TGTGCCACCAGTGATTTGGTCACAGATACGCAGTATTTT. Its translation: CATSDLVTDTQYF.

This clonotype showed up just a few times. The J gene is TRBJ2-3, the V gene TRBV7-3; TRBD2 matches 10 bases. Trimming at V came to 3 bases and at J to 6 bases, leaving 6 bases not matched to a gene. The length of the CDR3 is 15 residues. Germline V lookup: CDR1 SGHTA, CDR2 FQGTGA. The CDR3 bases are TGTGCCAGCAGCTTGGGACTAGCGTTAGGGGATACGCAGTATTTT. Its translation is CASSLGLALGDTQYF.

The V call is TRBV19, the J call TRBJ1-1, with D perhaps TRBD1 (6 bases). The germline gives CDR1 LNHDA, CDR2 SQIVND (reference sequence). This CDR3 region has 13 residues. V was cut by 5 bases and J by 8 bases, with 15 bases left in between. The CDR3 is CASSLQRGGEAFF. As DNA, the CDR3 is TGTGCCAGTAGTCTCCAGAGGGGGGGAGAAGCTTTCTTT.